This T cell receptor beta chain was retrieved from a study of T cells after yellow fever vaccination. The germline V and J ends were trimmed by 5 bases and 3 bases, with 11 bases remaining between them. Germline CDR1 reads MNHEY; CDR2 reads SMNVEV (reference sequence). This CDR3 region has 14 residues. A word on this clonotype: Its antigen is currently unknown.

Study conclusions and caveats: The booster saw the reappearance of most primary-vaccination clones (nearly 98% CD4, around 88% CD8). One caveat is that FACS-sorted repertoires could contain abundant clonotypes contaminating from the bulk population.

Production of TCR cDNA was by 5'RACE template switching, which also added a universal primer site and UMIs. One entry per CDR3 protein, called by TCRdb with MiXCR from the 5' RACE reads. Of approximately 510,000 distinct CDR3 sequences detected, around a fifth appear once; the ten largest clones hold about 15%. Source: PBMCs, taken about 21 days after the first yellow fever vaccination. The J gene is TRBJ1-5, the V gene TRBV27; possibly TRBD1 for D (6 bases). The receptor was derived from a man between 18 and 29 years old who received the YFV17D yellow fever vaccine. The CDR3 nucleotides read TGTGCCAGCAGTGCTTGGGGGCCCAATCAGCCCCAGCATTTT. It yields the protein CASSAWGPNQPQHF.